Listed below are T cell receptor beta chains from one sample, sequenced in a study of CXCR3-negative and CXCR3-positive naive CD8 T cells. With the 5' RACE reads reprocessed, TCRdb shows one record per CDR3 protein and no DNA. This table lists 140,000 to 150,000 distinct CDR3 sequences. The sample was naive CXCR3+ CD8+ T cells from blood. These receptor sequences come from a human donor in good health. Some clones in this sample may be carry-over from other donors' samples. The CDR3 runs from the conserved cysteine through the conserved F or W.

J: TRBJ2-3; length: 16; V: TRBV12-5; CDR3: CASGLPWKEGTDTQYF
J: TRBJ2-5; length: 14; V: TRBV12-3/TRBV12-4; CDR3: CASSLNRGPETQYF
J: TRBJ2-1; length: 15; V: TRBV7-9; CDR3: CASSPAGGSLDEQFF
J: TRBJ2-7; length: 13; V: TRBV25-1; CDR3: CASSELGGDEQYF
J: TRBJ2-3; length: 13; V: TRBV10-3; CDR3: CAISEGLADTQYF
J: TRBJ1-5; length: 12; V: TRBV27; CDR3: CASSIAGEPQHF
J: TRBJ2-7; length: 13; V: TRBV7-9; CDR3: CASSFRDGYEQYF
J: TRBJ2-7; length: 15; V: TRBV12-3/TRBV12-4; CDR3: CASSFGLATTYEQYF
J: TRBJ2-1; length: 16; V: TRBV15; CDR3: CATSRLLAGANNEQFF
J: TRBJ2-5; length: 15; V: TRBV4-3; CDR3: CASSHQDRAAETQYF
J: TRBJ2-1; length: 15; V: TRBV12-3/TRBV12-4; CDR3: CASSTGHPVGNEQFF
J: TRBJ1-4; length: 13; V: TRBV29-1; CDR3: CSVKQGTGEKLFF
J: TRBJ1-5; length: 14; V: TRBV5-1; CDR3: CASSRTGKGEPQHF
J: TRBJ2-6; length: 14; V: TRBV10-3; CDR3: CAIAGAGGANVLTF
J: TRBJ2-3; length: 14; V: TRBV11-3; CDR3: CASSTGTGTDTQYF
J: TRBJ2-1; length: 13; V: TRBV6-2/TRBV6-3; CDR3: CASSAMEYNEQFF
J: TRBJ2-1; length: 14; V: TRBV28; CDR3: CASSPRAVNNEQFF
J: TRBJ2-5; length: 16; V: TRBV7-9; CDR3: CASSRPGQAPQETQYF
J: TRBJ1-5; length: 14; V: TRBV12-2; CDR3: CASRSDSHNQPQHF
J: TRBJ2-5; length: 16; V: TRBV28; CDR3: CASSFRQGGVGETQYF
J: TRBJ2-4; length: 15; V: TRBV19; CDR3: CASSLGSRARNIQYF
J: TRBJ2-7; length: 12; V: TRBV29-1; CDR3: CSVEDWSYEQYF
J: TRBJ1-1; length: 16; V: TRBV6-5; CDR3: CASSYRADKLNTEAFF
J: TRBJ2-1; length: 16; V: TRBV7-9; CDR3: CASSPVPGGGRNEQFF
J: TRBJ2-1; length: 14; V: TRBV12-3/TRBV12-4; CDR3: CASTDSTFYNEQFF
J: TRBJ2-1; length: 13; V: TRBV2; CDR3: CASGTGSYNEQFF
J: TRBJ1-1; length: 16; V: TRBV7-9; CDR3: CASSLLQGGANTEAFF
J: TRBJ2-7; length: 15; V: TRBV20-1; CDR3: CSASGLPLSSYEQYF
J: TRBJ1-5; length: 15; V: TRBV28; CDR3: CASSLVDTGNQPQHF
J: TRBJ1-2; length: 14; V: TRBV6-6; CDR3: CATLDMTGAYGYTF
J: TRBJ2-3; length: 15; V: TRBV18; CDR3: CASSPPLAGTDTQYF
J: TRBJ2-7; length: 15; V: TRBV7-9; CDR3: CASSSQGGRLYEQYF
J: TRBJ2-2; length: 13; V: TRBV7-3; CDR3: CASSSGQTGELFF
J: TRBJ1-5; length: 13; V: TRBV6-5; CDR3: CASSNGAYQPQHF
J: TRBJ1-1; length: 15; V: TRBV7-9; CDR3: CASSLVQHVKTEAFF
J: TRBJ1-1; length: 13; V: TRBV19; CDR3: CASRDSGATEAFF
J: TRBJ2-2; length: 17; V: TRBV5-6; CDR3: CASSSRWAGQHTGELFF
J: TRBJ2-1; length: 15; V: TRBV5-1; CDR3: CASSLFSETYNEQFF
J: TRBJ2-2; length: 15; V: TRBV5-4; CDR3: CASSSLAGVSGELFF
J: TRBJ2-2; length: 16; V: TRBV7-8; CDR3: CASSRSRSGYTGELFF
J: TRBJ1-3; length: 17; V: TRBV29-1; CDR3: CSVEDPSQGLTGNTIYF
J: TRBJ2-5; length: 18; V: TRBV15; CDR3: CATSRDDGSKWAAETQYF
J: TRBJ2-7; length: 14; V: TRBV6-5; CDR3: CASSPFRISYEQYF
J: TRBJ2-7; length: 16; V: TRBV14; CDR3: CASSQVPLDGYYEQYF
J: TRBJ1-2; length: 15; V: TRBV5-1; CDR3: CASSLEPTAAYGYTF
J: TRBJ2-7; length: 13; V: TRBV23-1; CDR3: CASRRAGGYEQYF
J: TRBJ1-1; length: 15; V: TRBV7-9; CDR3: CASSPSGQPNTEAFF
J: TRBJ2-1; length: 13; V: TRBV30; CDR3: CAWRPRAVNEQFF
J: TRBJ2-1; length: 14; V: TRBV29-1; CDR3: CSVVLGARAYEQFF
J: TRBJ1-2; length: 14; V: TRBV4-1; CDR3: CASSHPGQEYGYTF
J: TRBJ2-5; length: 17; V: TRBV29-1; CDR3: CSVEGLGQGRRTETQYF
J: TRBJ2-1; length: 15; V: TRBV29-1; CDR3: CSVEGRVWSVNEQFF
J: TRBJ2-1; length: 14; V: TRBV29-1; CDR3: CSVEETGSYNEQFF
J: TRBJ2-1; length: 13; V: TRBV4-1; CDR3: CASSQGGGNEQFF
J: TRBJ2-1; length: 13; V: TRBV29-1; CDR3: CSVEDSLYNEQFF
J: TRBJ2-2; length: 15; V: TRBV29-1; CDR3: CSVRLRASITGELFF
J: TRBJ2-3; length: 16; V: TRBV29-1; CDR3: CSAEPGPNLLTDTQYF
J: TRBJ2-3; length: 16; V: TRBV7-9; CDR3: CASYSSGRAGTDTQYF
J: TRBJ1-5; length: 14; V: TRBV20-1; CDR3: CSARASLANQPQHF